The next 25 T cell receptor beta chains were all read from a single sample in a study of T cell responses to AZD1222 COVID-19 vaccine. Method: immunoSEQ multiplex PCR; TCRdb's copy keeps in-frame clones and lacks some. The table records around 120,000 clones, 70% to 90% of them present only once. Specimen: peripheral blood, collected 28 days after the second AZD1222 dose. The source of these receptors is an adult who received the AZD1222 COVID-19 vaccine.

This clone was recorded only once. The chain uses TRBV7-9 and TRBJ2-7; 8 nucleotides match TRBD1. Germline assignment: CDR1 SEHNR and CDR2 FQNEAQ (reference sequence). The CDR3 covers 16 residues. With 1 base clipped from V and 0 bases from J, the junction kept 5 bases outside the gene matches. The DNA of the CDR3 is TGTGCCAGCAGCTTAGGGCGACAGGGGAGCTCCTACGAGCAGTACTTC. Amino acid sequence: CASSLGRQGSSYEQYF. The variable domain in full, with the rest retrieved from reference TRBV7-9 and TRBJ2-7, is DTGVSQNPRHKITKRGQNVTFRCDPISEHNRLYWYRQTLGQGPEFLTYFQNEAQLEKSRLLSDRFSAERPKGSFSTLEIQRTEQGDSAMYLCASSLGRQGSSYEQYFGPGTRLTVT.

The chain combines TRBV4-3 with TRBJ1-5; a possible D gene is TRBD1 (5 bases). V shed 0 bases and J shed 2 bases, with 17 bases lying between them. Looked up from germline, CDR1 is LGHNA and CDR2 is YSLEER. This CDR3 region has 18 residues. CDR3 amino acids: CASSQDPYRPRGNQPQHF. CDR3 DNA sequence: TGCGCCAGCAGCCAAGACCCTTACAGGCCTAGGGGCAATCAGCCCCAGCATTTT.

This clone was detected only a few times. The chain couples TRBV19 to TRBJ1-2; D is unclear. CDR3 size: 14 residues. V gave up 6 bases and J gave up 4 bases, with 15 bases separating them. From germline, CDR1 is LNHDA and CDR2 SQIVND (reference sequence). The CDR3 DNA follows: TGTGCCAGTAGCGTACGGACTCCGAGCTATGGCTACACCTTC. Amino acids: CASSVRTPSYGYTF.

The chain combines TRBV2 with TRBJ1-6; 7 bases fit TRBD1. Losses at the gene ends were 8 bases for V and 12 bases for J; bases not matched to a gene: 13. Germline CDR1 reads SNHLY; CDR2 reads FYNNEI. This CDR3 has 14 residues. CDR3 nucleotide sequence: TGTGCCAGCCAGAGGGCCTCATCAGGGGGACCCCTCCACTTT. Amino acid sequence: CASQRASSGGPLHF. Full variable domain (rest looked up from reference TRBV2 and TRBJ1-6): EPEVTQTPSHQVTQMGQEVILRCVPISNHLYFYWYRQILGQKVEFLVSFYNNEISEKSEIFDDQFSVERPDGSNFTLKIRSTKLEDSAMYFCASQRASSGGPLHFGNGTRLTVT.

The chain uses TRBV27 and TRBJ2-2; 7 bases are a match to TRBD2. Germline V gives CDR1 MNHEY, CDR2 SMNVEV (reference sequence). With V trimmed by 6 bases and J by 5 bases, 15 bases remained unmatched. The CDR3 sequence is 17 residues long. The CDR3 here is CASSPHLAGVRTGELFF. CDR3 bases: TGTGCCAGCAGCCCCCACCTGGCGGGAGTACGGACCGGGGAGCTGTTTTTT.

This clone was seen more than once but under ten times. V gene TRBV18 combines with J gene TRBJ2-1; D may be TRBD1 or TRBD2 (6 bases each). Trimming cost V 0 bases and J 1 base, with 10 bases left between them. Germline V gene lookup returns CDR1 KGHSH and CDR2 LQKENI. The CDR3 has 16 amino acids. This chain's CDR3 is CASSPPRGESYNEQFF. The CDR3 DNA sequence: TGTGCCAGCTCACCACCTAGGGGGGAGTCCTACAATGAGCAGTTCTTC.

The chain joins TRBV24-1 to TRBJ1-1, with D maybe TRBD1 (6 bases). The CDR3 is 14 residues long. Germline V gives CDR1 KGHDR, CDR2 SFDVKD. The germline V and J ends were trimmed by 4 bases and 8 bases, with 16 bases remaining between them. The CDR3 protein is CATSEIRGAKEAFF. The DNA of the CDR3 is TGTGCCACCAGTGAAATTCGGGGGGCAAAGGAAGCTTTCTTT.

This chain connects TRBV6-4 to TRBJ2-7, with D perhaps assigned TRBD1 or TRBD2 (5 bases each). CDR3 length equals 14 residues. CDR1 and CDR2 from the germline V gene are MRHNA and SNTAGT. V dropped 5 bases and J dropped 0 bases, with 11 bases sitting between them. CDR3 sequence: CASSWGYPSYEQYF. Here the CDR3 DNA reads TGTGCCAGCAGTTGGGGGTACCCCTCCTACGAGCAGTACTTC.

The V and J genes are TRBV6-1 and TRBJ1-5, with D unclear. The germline CDR1 and CDR2 sequences are MNHNS and SASEGT. The CDR3 is 15 residues long. V was shortened by 2 bases and J by 0 bases, with 8 bases between the two germline ends. CDR3 sequence reads: CASSELVYSNQPQHF. In DNA form, the CDR3 reads TGTGCCAGCAGTGAATTGGTTTATAGCAATCAGCCCCAGCATTTT.

The J gene is TRBJ2-6, the V gene TRBV24-1; the match to TRBD1 covers 9 bases. V lost 5 bases to trimming and J lost 2 bases; unmatched junction nucleotides: 6. Looked up from germline, CDR1 is KGHDR and CDR2 is SFDVKD. The CDR3 consists of 17 residues. The CDR3 coding sequence is TGTGCCACCAGTGCCGCCGGGACAGGGCCTGGGGCCAACGTCCTGACTTTC. It is translated as CATSAAGTGPGANVLTF.

This clone was seen just once. The chain recombines TRBV5-1 with TRBJ2-1; no clear D gene. Germline values: CDR1 SGHRS, CDR2 YFSETQ. V was cut by 0 bases and J by 14 bases, with 15 bases left in between. The CDR3 runs 13 residues. DNA of the CDR3: TGCGCCAGCAGCTTGGCCTACGATTCGCATAAGTTCTTC. It translates to CASSLAYDSHKFF.

This rearrangement joins TRBV28 to TRBJ2-7; D perhaps matches TRBD1 (5 bases). CDR1 MDHEN and CDR2 SYDVKM come from the germline V gene. The CDR3 is made up of 13 amino acids. V gave up 7 bases and J gave up 4 bases, with 14 bases separating them. The DNA for the CDR3 is TGTGCCAGCACCCTGTCCGACAGATACGAGCAGTACTTC. Its protein is CASTLSDRYEQYF.

In this sample, this clone turned up once. The chain uses TRBV11-2 and TRBJ2-1; TRBD2 matches at 8 bases. This CDR3 is 16 amino acids long. V was clipped by 3 bases and J by 6 bases; unmatched bases: 10. Germline CDR1 is SGHAT and CDR2 is FQNNGV. In DNA form, the CDR3 reads TGTGCCAGCAGCTTGGAGGGGACTAGATACTTCAATGAGCAGTTCTTC. Translation: CASSLEGTRYFNEQFF.

This clone was counted once. The chain couples TRBV5-1 to TRBJ2-7, with D perhaps matching TRBD1 or TRBD2 (5 bases each). The CDR3 runs to 14 residues. CDR1 and CDR2 (germline): SGHRS, YFSETQ. Deletions cut 1 base from V and 2 bases from J, with 10 bases between. In DNA, the CDR3 is TGCGCCAGCAGCTTGCAGGGACGGGCCTACGAGCAGTACTTC. Encoded protein: CASSLQGRAYEQYF. The full variable domain, its missing parts supplied by reference TRBV5-1 and TRBJ2-7, is KAGVTQTPRYLIKTRGQQVTLSCSPISGHRSVSWYQQTPGQGLQFLFEYFSETQRNKGNFPGRFSGRQFSNSRSEMNVSTLELGDSALYLCASSLQGRAYEQYFGPGTRLTVT.

This chain connects TRBV12-3 or TRBV12-4 to TRBJ1-5; no reliable D call. The CDR3 is 11 amino acids. The germline V and J ends were trimmed by 7 bases and 9 bases, with 10 bases remaining between them. CDR3 in DNA: TGTGCCAGCACCGATGAGGGGCCCCAGCATTTT. This encodes CASTDEGPQHF.

This chain links TRBV28 with TRBJ1-1, with unresolved D. The V end lost 1 base, the J end lost 5 bases, and 8 bases lay between the germline ends. The CDR3 is made up of 13 amino acids. Germline lookup yields CDR1 MDHEN and CDR2 SYDVKM. The CDR3 DNA sequence: TGTGCCAGCAGTTTATCTGGGAAGACTGAAGCTTTCTTT. It is translated as CASSLSGKTEAFF.

DNA of the CDR3: TGTGCCAGCAGTGGGCTGGACGGCCTCCGGGGAAAACTGTTTTTT. Translating gives CASSGLDGLRGKLFF. V gene TRBV2 combines with J gene TRBJ1-4; no reliable D call. Germline V gives CDR1 SNHLY, CDR2 FYNNEI. This CDR3 comprises 15 residues. V was clipped by 4 bases and J by 10 bases, with 19 bases between them.

The gene calls are TRBV28 and TRBJ2-5; TRBD1 matches 12 bases. This CDR3 contains 15 residues. The J segment lost 4 bases and the V segment lost 3 bases, leaving 3 bases of the junction unmatched. Germline V gene sequence: CDR1 MDHEN, CDR2 SYDVKM. DNA for the CDR3: TGTGCCAGCAGTTTGGGACAGGGGGCTGGAGAGACCCAGTACTTC. This codes for CASSLGQGAGETQYF.

The CDR3 region has the DNA TGTGCCAGCAGACAGGCTTACAATCAGCCCCAGCATTTT. Translation gives CASRQAYNQPQHF. V usage is TRBV6-5 and J usage is TRBJ1-5; tentative D call: TRBD1 (5 bases). CDR3 size: 13 residues. Germline V lookup: CDR1 MNHEY, CDR2 SVGAGI. V was cut by 6 bases and J by 3 bases, with 9 bases left in between.

This clone was counted a single time. The chain recombines TRBV5-1 with TRBJ1-2; possibly TRBD1 for D (6 bases). This CDR3 region has 13 residues. The germline V gene encodes CDR1 SGHRS and CDR2 YFSETQ. The V gene lost 2 bases and the J gene lost 4 bases, with 9 bases spanning the gap. CDR3 protein: CASSLTGSYGYTF. As DNA, the CDR3 is TGCGCCAGCAGCTTAACAGGGAGCTATGGCTACACCTTC.

This rearrangement joins TRBV19 to TRBJ2-2, with D possibly TRBD1 on 6 matching bases. From germline, CDR1 is LNHDA and CDR2 SQIVND (reference sequence). V was shortened by 7 bases and J by 2 bases, with 17 bases between the two germline ends. This CDR3 has 16 amino acids. CDR3 in DNA: TGTGCCAGTACCCCGGCCGGGACACCTAACACCGGGGAGCTGTTTTTT. Translating gives CASTPAGTPNTGELFF.

The chain uses TRBV24-1 and TRBJ1-4, with 8 nucleotides matching TRBD1. Germline V lookup: CDR1 KGHDR, CDR2 SFDVKD. The CDR3 sequence is 15 residues long. The junction had 5 bases not matched to a gene; V was cut back by 4 bases and J by 5 bases. The CDR3 here is CATSDGQGKNEKLFF. CDR3 coding DNA: TGTGCCACCAGTGACGGACAGGGCAAAAATGAAAAACTGTTTTTT.

The chain links TRBV7-3 to TRBJ2-3, with D hard to call. Germline V gives CDR1 SGHTA, CDR2 FQGTGA. This CDR3 has 13 amino acids. V lost 5 bases to trimming and J lost 4 bases, with 10 bases between them. DNA for the CDR3: TGTGCCAGCAGCGTAGGACGGGCAGATACGCAGTATTTT. This sequence encodes CASSVGRADTQYF. Together with reference TRBV7-3 and TRBJ2-3, the CDR3 gives the full variable domain: GAGVSQTPSNKVTEKGKYVELRCDPISGHTALYWYRQSLGQGPEFLIYFQGTGAADDSGLPNDRFFAVRPEGSVSTLKIQRTERGDSAVYLCASSVGRADTQYFGPGTRLTVL.

This chain connects TRBV5-8 to TRBJ1-4; 8 nucleotides agree with TRBD1. Germline CDR1 reads SGHTS; CDR2 reads YDEGEE. V dropped 2 bases and J dropped 8; count of bases not matched to a gene: 8. The CDR3 runs to 15 residues. As DNA, the CDR3 is TGTGCCAGCAGCTTATATTCGCGGACAGGGGAAAAACTGTTTTTT. Protein product: CASSLYSRTGEKLFF. Together with reference TRBV5-8 and TRBJ1-4, the CDR3 gives the full variable domain: EAGVTQSPTHLIKTRGQQATLRCSPISGHTSVYWYQQALGLGLQFLLWYDEGEERNRGNFPPRFSGRQFPNYSSELNVNALELEDSALYLCASSLYSRTGEKLFFGSGTQLSVL.

The chain employs TRBV10-3 and TRBJ2-1, with 10 bases lining up with TRBD2. The CDR3 length is 14 residues. With 4 bases clipped from V and 9 bases from J, the junction kept 6 bases outside the gene matches. Germline lookup yields CDR1 ENHRY and CDR2 SYGVKD. DNA for the CDR3: TGTGCCATCAGTGGAGCGGGAGGGCCCGTTGAGCAGTTCTTC. Its protein is CAISGAGGPVEQFF.